Following are 8 T cell receptor beta chains from one sample sequenced in a study of response to subunit inactivated influenza vaccine. Via MiXCR, TCRdb re-called the RT-PCR reads, giving one row per CDR3 protein. The repertoire holds 550,000 to 800,000 distinct CDR3 sequences, about 15% seen once, with less than 7% in the top ten. Sample: PBMCs from blood, taken around 14 days before vaccination. These receptors came from a man aged 45-60 years who received an inactivated influenza vaccine.

This clonotype was seen a few times. The rearrangement links TRBV28 to TRBJ2-5, with D possibly TRBD2 on 5 matching bases. Germline loops: CDR1 MDHEN, CDR2 SYDVKM. The CDR3 runs 16 residues. Trimming took 1 base from V and 1 from J, leaving 13 bases between them. The CDR3 here is CASSLSVGLPQETQYF. CDR3 sequence (DNA): TGTGCCAGCAGTTTATCGGTTGGACTGCCCCAAGAGACCCAGTACTTC.

This clonotype was detected many times. The DNA of the CDR3 is TGTGCCAGCAGCTATGGTTGGGGCCTAAAAAAGCAGGGCTACACCTTC. This translates into CASSYGWGLKKQGYTF. This chain links TRBV5-8 with TRBJ1-2, with D possibly matching TRBD1 (5 bases). This CDR3 contains 16 residues. With 3 bases removed from V and 8 bases from J, the gap between germline ends came to 23 bases. CDR1 and CDR2 from the germline V gene are SGHTS and YDEGEE.

The chain carries TRBV3-1 and TRBJ1-1; a possible D gene is TRBD1 (6 bases). Looked up from germline, CDR1 is LGHDT and CDR2 is YNNKEL (reference sequence). V was clipped by 4 bases and J by 0 bases, with 15 bases between them. The length of the CDR3 is 16 residues. CDR3 sequence reads: CASSPGGGMLNTEAFF. The DNA of the CDR3 is TGTGCCAGCAGCCCGGGAGGGGGTATGTTGAACACTGAAGCTTTCTTT.

This clonotype has more than one count but fewer than ten. The genes are TRBV5-1 and TRBJ2-7; 8 bases map to TRBD1. The germline gives CDR1 SGHRS, CDR2 YFSETQ. This CDR3 has 15 amino acids. V lost 3 bases and J lost 5; bases outside the gene matches: 10. For the CDR3, the DNA is TGCGCCAGCAGCTCCCTAGCCGGACAGGGTCACGAGCAGTACTTC. Its protein product is CASSSLAGQGHEQYF. Drawing the rest from reference TRBV5-1 and TRBJ2-7, the complete variable domain is KAGVTQTPRYLIKTRGQQVTLSCSPISGHRSVSWYQQTPGQGLQFLFEYFSETQRNKGNFPGRFSGRQFSNSRSEMNVSTLELGDSALYLCASSSLAGQGHEQYFGPGTRLTVT.

J is TRBJ2-7 and V is TRBV4-2; D may be TRBD1 (6 bases). Trimming pared 1 base from V and 3 bases from J, leaving 13 bases between. Germline CDR1 reads LGHNA; CDR2 reads YNFKEQ. This CDR3 has 15 amino acids. The CDR3 sequence is CASSQGPGHIYEQYF. The DNA for the CDR3 is TGTGCCAGCAGCCAAGGGCCGGGACATATCTACGAGCAGTACTTC.

This clonotype appeared a few times. This rearrangement joins TRBV5-1 to TRBJ1-4; D gene unclear. The CDR3 is 14 residues long. V lost 0 bases and J 2 bases, leaving 5 bases between the germline ends. Germline V gene data show CDR1 as SGHRS and CDR2 as YFSETQ. CDR3 residues: CASSLDGTNEKLFF. As DNA, the CDR3 is TGCGCCAGCAGCTTGGACGGGACTAATGAAAAACTGTTTTTT.

V gene TRBV29-1 combines with J gene TRBJ2-7, with TRBD1 matching 8 bases. The CDR3 extends over 12 amino acids. J was trimmed by 6 bases and V by 7 bases; bases with no gene match: 8. Per germline, CDR1 SQVTM and CDR2 ANQGSEA. CDR3: CSANRGLAEQYF. The CDR3 DNA is TGCAGCGCTAACAGGGGGTTGGCCGAGCAGTACTTC.

There are many counts of this clonotype. The rearrangement joins TRBV4-2 to TRBJ2-2; 16 bases fit TRBD2. The J segment lost 8 bases and the V segment lost 3 bases, leaving 3 bases of the junction unmatched. The CDR3 sequence is 16 residues long. Germline-derived CDR1 and CDR2 are LGHNA and YNFKEQ. CDR3 DNA sequence: TGTGCCAGCAGCCAGGGACTAGCGGGAGGGGATGGGGAGCTGTTTTTT. As protein: CASSQGLAGGDGELFF.